This entry describes one T cell receptor (beta chain). These data are taken from a study of blood T cell repertoires in COVID-19. The method was immunoSEQ multiplex PCR; TCRdb's version includes in-frame clones alone and lacks a portion of them. The sample includes roughly 250,000 clones, just under 85% of them seen just once. CDR1 and CDR2 (germline): LNHDA, SQIVND (reference sequence). The CDR3 contains 15 residues. The V end was cut by 6 bases, the J end by 0 bases, with 12 bases between. This TCR derives from a woman older than 75 with acute or convalescent COVID-19. The chain couples TRBV19 to TRBJ2-1, with no clear D. The sample consisted of peripheral blood. The CDR3 loop is CASRSGGASYNEQFF. The CDR3, as DNA: TGTGCCAGTAGGTCTGGCGGCGCCTCCTACAATGAGCAGTTCTTC.